One and the same sample provided the 18 T cell receptor beta chains below, sequenced in a study of T cell responses to AZD1222 COVID-19 vaccine. The data were produced by immunoSEQ multiplex PCR, yet TCRdb's version contains in-frame clones alone and is incomplete. The profile covers roughly 84,000 clones, with approximately 85% appearing a single time and roughly an eighth taken by the ten largest. The sequenced sample was peripheral blood, obtained 28 days after the second AZD1222 dose. The receptors derive from an adult who received the AZD1222 COVID-19 vaccine.

In the case of this clone: At one end the junction does not follow the germline gene, possibly because of a read error. The rearrangement uses TRBV6-5 and TRBJ2-1, with TRBD2 matching 11 bases. Germline loops: CDR1 MNHEY, CDR2 SVGAGI. The CDR3 spans 12 residues. DNA of the CDR3: TGTGTCAGCACGCTAGCGGGAGGTGAGCAGTTCTTC. It translates to CVSTLAGGEQFF.

This chain connects TRBV13 to TRBJ1-5, with 7 bases identical to TRBD1. CDR3 length: 13 residues. The germline V gene encodes CDR1 PRHDT and CDR2 FYEKMQ (reference sequence). The V segment lost 4 bases and the J segment 6 bases; nucleotides outside the gene matches: 3. The CDR3 region has the DNA TGTGCCAGCAGCTCGGACAGGACTCAGCCCCAGCATTTT. It is translated as CASSSDRTQPQHF.

V gene TRBV6-5 combines with J gene TRBJ1-5, with D unresolved. Looked up from germline, CDR1 is MNHEY and CDR2 is SVGAGI. CDR3 length: 13 amino acids. Deletions cut 6 bases from V and 4 bases from J, with 10 bases between. The CDR3 protein is CASRVTTNQPQHF. The CDR3 DNA sequence: TGTGCCAGCAGAGTCACAACGAATCAGCCCCAGCATTTT.

This rearrangement joins TRBV29-1 to TRBJ2-1; 11 nucleotides match TRBD1. CDR3 length: 12 residues. Per germline, CDR1 SQVTM and CDR2 ANQGSEA. Trimming at V came to 7 bases and at J to 6 bases, leaving 2 bases not matched to a gene. CDR3 in amino acids: CSDGTGGNEQFF. CDR3 sequence (DNA): TGCAGCGACGGGACAGGGGGCAATGAGCAGTTCTTC.

This clone was observed once. This chain links TRBV6-6 with TRBJ1-1; 9 bases are shared with TRBD1. Germline V gene data show CDR1 as MNHNY and CDR2 as SVGAGI (reference sequence). This CDR3 contains 14 residues. Trimming at V came to 6 bases and at J to 5 bases, leaving 7 bases not matched to a gene. In DNA form, the CDR3 reads TGTGCCAGCAGGTCCGGGACAGGGAGGACTGAAGCTTTCTTT. This codes for CASRSGTGRTEAFF.

The V gene is TRBV11-2, the J gene TRBJ2-3; D is unresolved. Germline assignment: CDR1 SGHAT and CDR2 FQNNGV. This CDR3 comprises 11 residues. V was clipped by 5 bases and J by 4 bases, with 4 bases between them. The CDR3 here is CASSIADTQYF. The CDR3 DNA follows: TGTGCCAGCAGCATAGCAGATACGCAGTATTTT.

V gene TRBV6-1 combines with J gene TRBJ1-1, with TRBD1 identical over 8 bases. In germline, CDR1 is MNHNS, CDR2 SASEGT. There are 14 residues in the CDR3. V trimming: 0 bases; J trimming: 5 bases; junction bases outside the gene matches: 2. Here the CDR3 DNA reads TGTGCCAGCAGTGAAGCGCGACAGGGGACTGAAGCTTTCTTT. This translates into CASSEARQGTEAFF.

As DNA, the CDR3 is TGTGCCAGCAGTGAAAGGGACAGGGTAAACTATGGCTACACCTTC. Protein sequence: CASSERDRVNYGYTF. The rearrangement links TRBV6-1 to TRBJ1-2; TRBD1 agrees at 9 bases. V gave up 2 bases and J gave up 2 bases; unmatched junction bases: 3. The germline CDR1 and CDR2 sequences are MNHNS and SASEGT. The CDR3 totals 15 residues.

The rearrangement uses TRBV27 and TRBJ2-7; 10 bases are a match to TRBD2. V was pared by 2 bases and J by 7 bases, with 5 bases of the junction left unmatched. The CDR3 has 14 amino acids. Germline lookup yields CDR1 MNHEY and CDR2 SMNVEV (reference sequence). The DNA for the CDR3 is TGTGCCAGCAGTTTACTAGCGGGAGATGGTGAGCAGTACTTC. Translation: CASSLLAGDGEQYF.

This clone ranks as medium-sized. The rearrangement joins TRBV28 to TRBJ2-7; 13 nucleotides agree with TRBD2. V dropped 6 bases and J dropped 6; count of bases not matched to a gene: 8. Germline V gene sequence: CDR1 MDHEN, CDR2 SYDVKM. The CDR3 runs to 15 residues. In nucleotides, the CDR3 is TGTGCCAGCAGCCAGGGGACTAGCGGGACGGGCGAGCAGTACTTC. Residues: CASSQGTSGTGEQYF.

This clone is medium-sized by share. The rearrangement links TRBV4-2 to TRBJ1-1; no reliable D call. V was trimmed by 1 base and J by 4 bases, leaving 13 bases between them. The CDR3 length is 15 residues. Germline CDR1 and CDR2: LGHNA and YNFKEQ. The chain's CDR3 is CASSQGTPDATEAFF. CDR3 nucleotides: TGTGCCAGCAGCCAAGGGACCCCTGATGCCACTGAAGCTTTCTTT.

The chain couples TRBV11-3 to TRBJ1-1, with TRBD1 matching 7 bases. V was clipped by 5 bases and J by 4 bases; unmatched bases: 4. The CDR3 sequence is 13 residues long. Germline V CDR1 and CDR2: SGHNT, YENEEA. The CDR3 is CASSLPGGTEAFF. In DNA, the CDR3 is TGTGCCAGCAGCCTGCCAGGGGGCACTGAAGCTTTCTTT.

CDR3 residues: CASRRAGSYNEQFF. In DNA, the CDR3 is TGTGCCAGCAGACGAGCGGGCTCCTACAATGAGCAGTTCTTC. The chain joins TRBV6-5 to TRBJ2-1; weak D call: TRBD2 (6 bases). The CDR3 sequence is 14 residues long. Germline CDR1 and CDR2: MNHEY and SVGAGI. The V gene lost 6 bases and the J gene lost 0 bases, with 9 bases spanning the gap.

This chain uses TRBV9 with TRBJ2-2; 13 bases align to TRBD2. Per germline, CDR1 SGDLS and CDR2 YYNGEE. Trimming removed 4 bases from V and 5 bases from J; junction bases left unmatched: 2. This CDR3 is 15 amino acids long. CDR3 sequence: CASSQLAGGTGELFF. The CDR3, as DNA: TGTGCCAGCAGCCAACTAGCGGGAGGGACCGGGGAGCTGTTTTTT.

The V gene is TRBV23-1, the J gene TRBJ2-7; 12 nucleotides line up with TRBD2. TRBV23-1 is an ORF, and what it does is uncertain. J lost 2 bases, V lost 10 bases, and 3 bases had no gene match. The CDR3 sequence is 13 residues long. Here the CDR3 reads CAKTSGGPYEQYF. The CDR3 DNA reads as TGCGCCAAGACTAGCGGGGGCCCCTACGAGCAGTACTTC.

The chain carries TRBV13 and TRBJ1-3, with a possible D match to TRBD1 (6 bases). The CDR3 contains 17 residues. CDR1 is PRHDT, CDR2 FYEKMQ, per germline (reference sequence). V lost 6 bases to trimming and J lost 0 bases, with 18 bases between them. In nucleotides, the CDR3 is TGTGCCAGCAGAGCCACAGGGTGGGGAGACTCTGGAAACACCATATATTTT. Amino acids: CASRATGWGDSGNTIYF.

The V gene is TRBV5-4, the J gene TRBJ2-7, with TRBD1 identical over 8 bases. The CDR3 has 16 residues. Germline lookup yields CDR1 SGHNT and CDR2 YYREEE (reference sequence). Trimming cost V 4 bases and J 2 bases; bases outside gene matches: 11. The CDR3 spells CASSPSARTGTYEQYF. As DNA, the CDR3 is TGTGCCAGCAGCCCGAGCGCCCGGACAGGGACCTACGAGCAGTACTTC. The full variable domain, in which reference TRBV5-4 and TRBJ2-7 provide the parts outside the CDR3, is ETGVTQSPTHLIKTRGQQVTLRCSSQSGHNTVSWYQQALGQGPQFIFQYYREEENGRGNFPPRFSGLQFPNYSSELNVNALELDDSALYLCASSPSARTGTYEQYFGPGTRLTVT.

This chain uses TRBV6-5 with TRBJ2-7; possibly TRBD1 or TRBD2 for D (5 bases each). CDR1 is MNHEY and CDR2 is SVGAGI in the germline V gene. V dropped 8 bases and J dropped 6 bases, with 20 bases sitting between them. The CDR3 contains 14 residues. The CDR3 is CASLIGAELGEQYF. The CDR3 region has the DNA TGTGCCAGCTTGATCGGGGCGGAATTGGGCGAGCAGTACTTC.